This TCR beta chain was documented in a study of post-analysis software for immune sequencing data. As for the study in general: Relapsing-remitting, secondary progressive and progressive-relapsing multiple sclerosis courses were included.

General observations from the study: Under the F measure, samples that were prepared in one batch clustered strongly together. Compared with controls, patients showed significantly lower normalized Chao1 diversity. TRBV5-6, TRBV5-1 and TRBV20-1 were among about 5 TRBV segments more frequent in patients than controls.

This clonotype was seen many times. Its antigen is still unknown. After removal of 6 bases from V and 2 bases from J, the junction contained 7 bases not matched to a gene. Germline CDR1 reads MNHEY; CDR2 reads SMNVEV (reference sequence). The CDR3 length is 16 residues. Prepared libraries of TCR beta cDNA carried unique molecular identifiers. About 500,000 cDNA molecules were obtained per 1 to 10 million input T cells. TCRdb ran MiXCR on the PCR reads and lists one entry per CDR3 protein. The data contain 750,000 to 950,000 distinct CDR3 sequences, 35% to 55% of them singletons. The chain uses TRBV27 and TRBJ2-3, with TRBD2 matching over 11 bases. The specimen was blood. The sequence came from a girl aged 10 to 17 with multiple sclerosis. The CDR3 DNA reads TGTGCCAGCAGACGGAGACTAGCGGGGATCACAGATACGCAGTATTTT. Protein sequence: CASRRRLAGITDTQYF.